The present entry profiles one T cell receptor beta chain with its context. V was cut by 3 bases and J by 2 bases, with 5 bases left in between. Germline V gives CDR1 ENHRY, CDR2 SYGVKD. The CDR3 runs 12 residues. This sample stems from a study of STAT5B mutations in CD4+ large granular lymphocyte leukemia. The assay was immunoSEQ multiplex PCR, and TCRdb's table has in-frame clones only and misses some. The sample has more than 30,000 clones, 76% seen once; the top ten hold about 2.1%. The chain couples TRBV10-3 to TRBJ2-7; D is uncertain. The sequence was obtained from a human donor in good health. Material: CD4+ T cells from blood buffy coats. CDR3 sequence: CAISDNTYEQYF. The CDR3 DNA reads TGTGCCATCAGTGACAACACCTACGAGCAGTACTTC.